Below, one T cell receptor (beta chain) is given with its context. These data originate in a study of control samples from healthy donors and cancer patients. V was cut by 2 bases and J by 2 bases, with 9 bases left in between. The CDR3 runs 14 residues. Germline-derived CDR1 and CDR2 are SGHKS and YYEKEE (reference sequence). TCRdb keeps only in-frame clones here, not all; method: immunoSEQ multiplex PCR. The sample yields fewer than 70,000 clones, 75% to 90% seen once. Source material: PBMCs. This chain connects TRBV5-5 to TRBJ2-3, with D possibly TRBD2 on 6 matching bases. The source of this sequence is a woman aged 50 to 60 with lung cancer. CDR3 nucleotides: TGTGCCAGCAGCTTTGAGGGACTCACAGATACGCAGTATTTT. Translation gives CASSFEGLTDTQYF.